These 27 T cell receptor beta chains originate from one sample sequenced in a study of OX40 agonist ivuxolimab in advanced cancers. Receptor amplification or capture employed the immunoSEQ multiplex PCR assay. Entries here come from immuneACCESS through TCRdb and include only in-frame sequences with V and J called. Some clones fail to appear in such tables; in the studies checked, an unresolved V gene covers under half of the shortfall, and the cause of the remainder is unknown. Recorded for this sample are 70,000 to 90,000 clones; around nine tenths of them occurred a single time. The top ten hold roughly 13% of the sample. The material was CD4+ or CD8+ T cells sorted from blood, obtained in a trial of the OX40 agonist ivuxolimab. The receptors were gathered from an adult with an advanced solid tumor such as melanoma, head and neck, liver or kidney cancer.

The CDR3 here is CASSETGINSPLHF. DNA of the CDR3: TGTGCCAGCAGCGAGACAGGGATTAATTCACCCCTCCACTTT. V is TRBV9 and J is TRBJ1-6; 7 nucleotides agree with TRBD1. V trimming: 3 bases; J trimming: 6 bases; junction bases outside the gene matches: 3. The germline V gene encodes CDR1 SGDLS and CDR2 YYNGEE. CDR3 length: 14 amino acids.

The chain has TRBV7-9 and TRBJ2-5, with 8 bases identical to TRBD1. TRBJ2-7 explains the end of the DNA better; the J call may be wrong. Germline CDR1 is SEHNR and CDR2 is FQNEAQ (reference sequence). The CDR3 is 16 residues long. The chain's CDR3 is CASKYTGGRSSYEQYF. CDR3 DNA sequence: TGTGCCAGTAAATATACAGGGGGACGAAGCTCCTACGAGCAGTACTTC.

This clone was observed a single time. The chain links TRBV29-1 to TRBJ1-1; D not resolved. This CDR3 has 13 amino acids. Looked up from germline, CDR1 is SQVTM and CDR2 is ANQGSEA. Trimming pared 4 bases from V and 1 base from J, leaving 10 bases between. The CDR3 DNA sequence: TGCAGCGTTGGATGGACGGGGAACACTGAAGCTTTCTTT. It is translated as CSVGWTGNTEAFF.

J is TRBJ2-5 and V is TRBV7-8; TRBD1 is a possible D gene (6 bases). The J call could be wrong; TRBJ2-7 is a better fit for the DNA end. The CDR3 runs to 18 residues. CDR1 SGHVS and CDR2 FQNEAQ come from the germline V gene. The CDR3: CASSLKRPGEPSSYEQYF. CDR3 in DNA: TGTGCCAGCAGCTTAAAAAGACCAGGGGAACCGAGCTCCTACGAGCAGTACTTC.

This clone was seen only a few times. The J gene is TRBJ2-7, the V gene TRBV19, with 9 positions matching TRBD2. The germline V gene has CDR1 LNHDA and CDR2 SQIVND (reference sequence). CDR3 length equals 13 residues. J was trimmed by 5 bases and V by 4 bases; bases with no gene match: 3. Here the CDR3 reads CASSRVAGDEQYF. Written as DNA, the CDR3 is TGTGCCAGTAGTAGGGTAGCGGGAGACGAGCAGTACTTC.

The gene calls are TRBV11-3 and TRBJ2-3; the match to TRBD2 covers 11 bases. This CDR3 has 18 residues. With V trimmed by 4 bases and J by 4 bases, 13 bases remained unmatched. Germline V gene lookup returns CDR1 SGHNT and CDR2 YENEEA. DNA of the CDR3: TGTGCCAGCAGCTCCAAGAGAACTAGCGGGAGTTGGCCAGATACGCAGTATTTT. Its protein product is CASSSKRTSGSWPDTQYF.

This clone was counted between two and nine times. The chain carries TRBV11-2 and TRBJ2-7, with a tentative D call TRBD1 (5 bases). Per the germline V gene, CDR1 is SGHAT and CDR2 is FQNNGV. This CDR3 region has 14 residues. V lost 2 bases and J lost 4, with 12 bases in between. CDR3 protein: CASSLLRTPYEQYF. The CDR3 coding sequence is TGTGCCAGCAGCTTACTCCGGACACCTTACGAGCAGTACTTC.

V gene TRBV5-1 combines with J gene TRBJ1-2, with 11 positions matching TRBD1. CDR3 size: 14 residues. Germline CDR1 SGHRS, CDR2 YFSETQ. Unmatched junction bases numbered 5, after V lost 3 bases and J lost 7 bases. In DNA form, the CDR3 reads TGCGCCAGCAGCTGGACAGGGGGCGACGGTGGCTACACCTTC. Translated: CASSWTGGDGGYTF.

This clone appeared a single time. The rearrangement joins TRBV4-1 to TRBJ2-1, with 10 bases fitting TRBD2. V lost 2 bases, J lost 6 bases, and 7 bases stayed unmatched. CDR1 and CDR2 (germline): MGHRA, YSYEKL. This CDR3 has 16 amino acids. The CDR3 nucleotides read TGCGCCAGCAGCCAATTCACGAGCGGGGGGGCCAATGAGCAGTTCTTC. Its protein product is CASSQFTSGGANEQFF.

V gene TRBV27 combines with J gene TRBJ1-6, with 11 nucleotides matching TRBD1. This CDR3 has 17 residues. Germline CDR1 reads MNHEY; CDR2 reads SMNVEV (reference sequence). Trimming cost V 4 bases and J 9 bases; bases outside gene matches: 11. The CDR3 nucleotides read TGTGCCAGCAGTTCCTATTCCGGGACAGGGGGTTCTTCACCCCTCCACTTT. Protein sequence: CASSSYSGTGGSSPLHF.

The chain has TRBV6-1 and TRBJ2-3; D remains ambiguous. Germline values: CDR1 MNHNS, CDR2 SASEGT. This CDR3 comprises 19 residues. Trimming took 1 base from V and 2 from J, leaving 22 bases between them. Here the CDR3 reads CASSEERLWTSTNTDTQYF. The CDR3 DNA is TGTGCCAGCAGTGAAGAACGATTATGGACCAGTACAAACACAGATACGCAGTATTTT.

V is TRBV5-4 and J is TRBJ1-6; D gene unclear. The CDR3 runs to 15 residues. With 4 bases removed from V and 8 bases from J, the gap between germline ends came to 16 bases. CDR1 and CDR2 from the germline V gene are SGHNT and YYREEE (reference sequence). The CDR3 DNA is TGTGCCAGCAGCGCCACAGCCTTGAGGGATTCACCCCTCCACTTT. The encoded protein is CASSATALRDSPLHF.

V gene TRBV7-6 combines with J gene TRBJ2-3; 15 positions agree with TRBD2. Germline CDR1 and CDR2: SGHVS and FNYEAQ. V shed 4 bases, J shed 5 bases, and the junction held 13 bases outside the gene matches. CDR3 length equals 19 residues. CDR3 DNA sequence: TGTGCCAGCAGCTCGAGGACTAGCGGGAGGGGTCTCCAGCAAGATACGCAGTATTTT. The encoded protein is CASSSRTSGRGLQQDTQYF.

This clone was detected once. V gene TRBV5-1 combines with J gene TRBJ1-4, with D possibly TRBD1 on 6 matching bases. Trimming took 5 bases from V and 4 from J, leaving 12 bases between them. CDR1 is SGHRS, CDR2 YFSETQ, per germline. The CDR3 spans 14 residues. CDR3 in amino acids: CASRPTGFNEKLFF. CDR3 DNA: TGCGCCAGCAGGCCGACAGGCTTTAATGAAAAACTGTTTTTT.

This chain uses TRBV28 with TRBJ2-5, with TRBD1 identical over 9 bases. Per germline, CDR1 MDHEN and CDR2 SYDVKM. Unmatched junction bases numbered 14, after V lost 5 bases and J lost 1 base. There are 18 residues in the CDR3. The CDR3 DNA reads TGTGCCAGCAGTCCTCCTGGGGCGGGACAGGGACCCCAAGAGACCCAGTACTTC. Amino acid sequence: CASSPPGAGQGPQETQYF.

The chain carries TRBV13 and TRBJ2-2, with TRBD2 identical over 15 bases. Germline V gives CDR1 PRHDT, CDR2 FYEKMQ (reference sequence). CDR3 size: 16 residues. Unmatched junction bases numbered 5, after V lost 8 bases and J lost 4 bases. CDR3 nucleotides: TGTGCCAGCGGACTAGCGGGAGGGCCTCGCACCGGGGAGCTGTTTTTT. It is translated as CASGLAGGPRTGELFF. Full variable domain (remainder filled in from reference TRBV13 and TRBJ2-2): AAGVIQSPRHLIKEKRETATLKCYPIPRHDTVYWYQQGPGQDPQFLISFYEKMQSDKGSIPDRFSAQQFSDYHSELNMSSLELGDSALYFCASGLAGGPRTGELFFGEGSRLTVL.

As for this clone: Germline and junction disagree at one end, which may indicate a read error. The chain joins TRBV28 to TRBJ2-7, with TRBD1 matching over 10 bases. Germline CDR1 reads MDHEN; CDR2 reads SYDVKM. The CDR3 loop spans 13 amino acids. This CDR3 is CASSAGTGVKDLF. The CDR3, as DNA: TGTGCCAGCAGTGCCGGGACAGGGGTCAAAGATCTGTTC.

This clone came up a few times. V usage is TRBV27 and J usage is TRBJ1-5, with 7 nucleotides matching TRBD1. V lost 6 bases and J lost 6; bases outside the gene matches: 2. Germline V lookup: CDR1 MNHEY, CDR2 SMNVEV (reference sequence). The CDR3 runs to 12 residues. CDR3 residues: CASRTGSQPQHF. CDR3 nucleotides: TGTGCCAGCAGGACAGGGTCTCAGCCCCAGCATTTT.

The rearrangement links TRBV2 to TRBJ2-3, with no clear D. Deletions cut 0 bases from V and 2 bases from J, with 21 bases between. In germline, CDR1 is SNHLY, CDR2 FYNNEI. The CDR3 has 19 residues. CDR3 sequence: CASSEALPQALFHTDTQYF. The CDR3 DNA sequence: TGTGCCAGCAGTGAAGCGCTCCCCCAAGCTTTGTTTCACACAGATACGCAGTATTTT.

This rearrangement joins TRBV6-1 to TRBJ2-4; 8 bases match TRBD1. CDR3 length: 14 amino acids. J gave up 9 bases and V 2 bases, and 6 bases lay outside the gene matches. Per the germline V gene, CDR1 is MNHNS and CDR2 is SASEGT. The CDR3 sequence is CASSESGGWVIQYF. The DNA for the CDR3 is TGTGCCAGCAGTGAATCAGGGGGCTGGGTCATTCAGTACTTC.

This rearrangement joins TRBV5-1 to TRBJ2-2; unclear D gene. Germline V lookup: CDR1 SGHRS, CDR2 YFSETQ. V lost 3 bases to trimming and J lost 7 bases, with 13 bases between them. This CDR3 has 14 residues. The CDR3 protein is CASSSARHGGELFF. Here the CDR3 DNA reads TGCGCCAGCAGCTCGGCGCGACACGGCGGGGAGCTGTTTTTT.

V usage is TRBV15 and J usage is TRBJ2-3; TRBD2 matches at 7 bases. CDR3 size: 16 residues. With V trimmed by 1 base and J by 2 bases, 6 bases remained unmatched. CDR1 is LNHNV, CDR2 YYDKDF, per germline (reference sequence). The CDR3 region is CATSRVYSGYTDTQYF. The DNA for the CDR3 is TGTGCCACCAGCAGAGTCTATAGCGGGTACACAGATACGCAGTATTTT.

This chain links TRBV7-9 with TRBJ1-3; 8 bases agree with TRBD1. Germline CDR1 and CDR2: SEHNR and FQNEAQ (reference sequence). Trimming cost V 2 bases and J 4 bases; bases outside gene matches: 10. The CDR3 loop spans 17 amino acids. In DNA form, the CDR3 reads TGTGCCAGCAGCTTACGAAAATCCGGACAGGGCGGAAACACCATATATTTT. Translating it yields CASSLRKSGQGGNTIYF.

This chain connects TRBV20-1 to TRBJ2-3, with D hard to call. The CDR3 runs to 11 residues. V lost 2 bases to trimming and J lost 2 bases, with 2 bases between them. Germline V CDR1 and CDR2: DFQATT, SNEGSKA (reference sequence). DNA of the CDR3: TGCAGTGCTAGAATCACAGATACGCAGTATTTT. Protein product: CSARITDTQYF.

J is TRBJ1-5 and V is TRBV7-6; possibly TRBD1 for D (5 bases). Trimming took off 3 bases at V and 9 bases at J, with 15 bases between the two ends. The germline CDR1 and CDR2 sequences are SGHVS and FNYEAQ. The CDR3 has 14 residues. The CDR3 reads CASSLRDGMGPQHF. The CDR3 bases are TGTGCCAGCAGCTTGAGGGACGGTATGGGGCCCCAGCATTTT.

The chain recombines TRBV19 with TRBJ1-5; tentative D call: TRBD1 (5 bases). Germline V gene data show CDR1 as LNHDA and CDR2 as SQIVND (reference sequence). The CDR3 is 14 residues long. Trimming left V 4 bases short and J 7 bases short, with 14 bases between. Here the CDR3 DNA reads TGTGCCAGTAGTAAGAAAGGGGTAGGCCAGCCCCAGCATTTT. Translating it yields CASSKKGVGQPQHF.

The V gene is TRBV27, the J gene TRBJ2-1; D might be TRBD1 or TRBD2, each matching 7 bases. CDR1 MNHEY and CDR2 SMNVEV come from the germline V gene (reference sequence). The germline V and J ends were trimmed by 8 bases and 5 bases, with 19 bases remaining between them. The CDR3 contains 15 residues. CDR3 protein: CASSPEGGTDNEQFF. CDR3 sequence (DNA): TGTGCCAGCTCGCCGGAGGGGGGGACAGACAATGAGCAGTTCTTC.